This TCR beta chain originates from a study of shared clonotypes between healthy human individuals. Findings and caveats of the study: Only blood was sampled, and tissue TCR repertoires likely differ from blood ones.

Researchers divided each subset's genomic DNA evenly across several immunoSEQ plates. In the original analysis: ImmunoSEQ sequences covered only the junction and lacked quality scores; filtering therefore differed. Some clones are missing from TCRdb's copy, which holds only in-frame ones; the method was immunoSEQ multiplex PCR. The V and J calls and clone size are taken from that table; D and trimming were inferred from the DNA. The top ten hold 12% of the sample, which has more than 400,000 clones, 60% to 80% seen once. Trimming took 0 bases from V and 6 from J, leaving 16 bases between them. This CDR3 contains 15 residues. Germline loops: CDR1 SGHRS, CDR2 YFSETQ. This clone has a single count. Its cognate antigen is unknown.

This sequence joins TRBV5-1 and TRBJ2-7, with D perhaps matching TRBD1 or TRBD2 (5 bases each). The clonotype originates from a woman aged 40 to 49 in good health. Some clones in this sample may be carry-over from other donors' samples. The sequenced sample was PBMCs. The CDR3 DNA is TGCGCCAGCAGCTTGGGAGTCCGAGGGGATAGCGAGCAGTACTTC. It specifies CASSLGVRGDSEQYF.